The clone carrying this T cell receptor beta chain has a handful of counts. Its target is unknown. Other DNA sequences within the sample encode an identical CDR3. Profiled with immunoSEQ multiplex PCR; TCRdb holds only in-frame clones, not every one. The sample contains around 720,000 clones, about three quarters of which appear only once. The data derive from a study of shared clonotypes between healthy human individuals. Regarding the study as a whole: Apart from blood, nothing was sampled; tissue repertoires likely differ.

The CDR3 is 11 amino acids. From germline, CDR1 is SQVTM and CDR2 ANQGSEA. The germline V and J ends were trimmed by 8 bases and 1 base, with 8 bases remaining between them. The receptor's source is a woman in her twenties or thirties in good health. The rearrangement links TRBV29-1 to TRBJ1-1; unclear D gene. Sequenced material: memory CD4+ T cells sorted from blood. Described subset: CD45RA-negative fraction. The CDR3 loop is CSSGRNTEAFF. Here the CDR3 DNA reads TGCAGCTCCGGGCGGAACACTGAAGCTTTCTTT.